Described below is a single TCR beta chain sequence and its context. Its antigen is undetermined. The data were obtained in a study of STAT5B mutations in CD4+ large granular lymphocyte leukemia. Study outcomes and limitations: Patient CD4-sorted repertoires stayed more clonal than healthy ones after leukemic-clone removal.

In germline, CDR1 is MNHEY, CDR2 SVGAGI. This CDR3 has 16 residues. Trimming removed 2 bases from V and 7 bases from J, with 20 bases in between. Original data processing: Productive clonotypes were detectable down to 2.59 x 10-5 frequency. Generated by immunoSEQ multiplex PCR, the TCRdb table keeps only in-frame clones and is missing some. The D gene and trimming were derived from the DNA, and the V and J assignments and clone size from that table. The table lists 30,000 to 40,000 clones, approximately 90% of them singletons. This sequence was found in a human donor in good health. The sequenced material came from CD4+ T cells from blood buffy coats. The chain links TRBV6-5 to TRBJ1-2; D gene ambiguous. The CDR3: CASSYGRWGSWGGYTF. The CDR3 DNA reads as TGTGCCAGCAGTTACGGCCGCTGGGGATCATGGGGTGGCTACACCTTC.